These T cell receptor beta chains were read from a single sample in a study of OX40 agonist ivuxolimab in advanced cancers. Clones were read by immunoSEQ multiplex PCR, and TCRdb kept only the in-frame ones, dropping some. The data contain 95,000 to 150,000 clones, 85% to 95% of them seen just once; the ten biggest clones take up about 0.14%. Sequences were derived from CD4+ or CD8+ T cells sorted from blood, sampled in a trial of the OX40 agonist ivuxolimab. The source of these receptors is an adult with an advanced solid tumor such as melanoma, head and neck, liver or kidney cancer. Both conserved end residues are part of each CDR3. The D gene is left open where the match is weak. Expanded clones are given a class, and other clones once, few, many or no size at all.

size: .
J: TRBJ1-1
D: .
V: TRBV28
DNA: TGTGCCAGCAGGGGCCAGGGATCCACTGAAGCTTTCTTT
CDR3: CASRGQGSTEAFF

size: .
J: TRBJ1-1
D: .
V: TRBV19
DNA: TGTGCCAGTAGCATGGACATCCCCGGGACTGAAGCTTTCTTT
CDR3: CASSMDIPGTEAFF

size: .
J: TRBJ2-1
D: TRBD1
V: TRBV14
DNA: TGTGCCAGCAGTCAAATTCCGGGACAGGGTGGGTATGAGCAGTTCTTC
CDR3: CASSQIPGQGGYEQFF

size: .
J: TRBJ1-3
D: .
V: TRBV6-5
DNA: TGTGCCAGCAGTTACTCTCGGGGTACTGGAAACACCATATATTTT
CDR3: CASSYSRGTGNTIYF

size: .
J: TRBJ2-7
D: .
V: TRBV7-2
DNA: TGTGCCAGCAGCTCGGCGAACGGACCCTACGAGCAGTACTTC
CDR3: CASSSANGPYEQYF

size: .
J: TRBJ1-1
D: TRBD1
V: TRBV25-1
DNA: TGTGCCAGCAGTGACTACAGGGGGCGTATGAACACTGAAGCTTTCTTT
CDR3: CASSDYRGRMNTEAFF

size: .
J: TRBJ2-1
D: TRBD2
V: TRBV9
DNA: TGTGCCAGCAGGGCCGGGACTAGCGGGGGGAACAATGAGCAGTTCTTC
CDR3: CASRAGTSGGNNEQFF

size: .
J: TRBJ2-2
D: TRBD2
V: TRBV10-3
DNA: TGTGCCATCAGTAAGGGGACTAGCGGGAGGCAGGGGAACACCGGGGAGCTGTTTTTT
CDR3: CAISKGTSGRQGNTGELFF

size: .
J: TRBJ2-7
D: .
V: TRBV18
DNA: TGTGCCAGCTCCGTTACTATGATGATTGGGGCCGAGCAGTACTTC
CDR3: CASSVTMMIGAEQYF

size: .
J: TRBJ1-1
D: .
V: TRBV19
DNA: TGTGCCAGTAGTCTCAGGAACACTGAAGCTTTCTTT
CDR3: CASSLRNTEAFF

size: .
J: TRBJ1-5
D: .
V: TRBV6-1
DNA: TGTGCCAGCAGTGACCAGGACACTCGGCCCCCGAATCAGCCCCAGCATTTT
CDR3: CASSDQDTRPPNQPQHF

size: once
J: TRBJ1-5
D: .
V: TRBV28
DNA: TGTGCCAGCCTGGGAGGGGGTAATCAGCCCCAGCATTTT
CDR3: CASLGGGNQPQHF

size: .
J: TRBJ1-2
D: .
V: TRBV5-1
DNA: TGCGCCAGCAGCACGGGACCTACGGATGGCTACACCTTC
CDR3: CASSTGPTDGYTF

size: .
J: TRBJ2-1
D: TRBD2
V: TRBV5-1
DNA: TGCGCCAGCAGCTTGGCCGGGCTCGGGGCTAGCGGGTACAATGAGCAGTTCTTC
CDR3: CASSLAGLGASGYNEQFF

size: .
J: TRBJ2-7
D: .
V: TRBV10-3
DNA: TGTGCCATCAGTCTAAGCTCGGGGGTTGGGACGATAAGCTCCTACGAGCAGTACTTC
CDR3: CAISLSSGVGTISSYEQYF

size: .
J: TRBJ2-1
D: .
V: TRBV29-1
DNA: TGCAGCGCTCACTCGTGGGGATCCTACAATGAGCAGTTCTTC
CDR3: CSAHSWGSYNEQFF

size: .
J: TRBJ2-1
D: TRBD1
V: TRBV5-4
DNA: TGTGCCAGCAGCCGACAGGGGTCGTCCTACAATGAGCAGTTCTTC
CDR3: CASSRQGSSYNEQFF

size: once
J: TRBJ1-3
D: .
V: TRBV11-2
DNA: TGTGCCAGCAGCGTGGGGGTTGGAAACACCATATATTTT
CDR3: CASSVGVGNTIYF

size: .
J: TRBJ1-5
D: .
V: TRBV6-5
DNA: TGTGCCAGCAAGGGAGGTAGCGGTCAGCCCCAGCATTTT
CDR3: CASKGGSGQPQHF

size: .
J: TRBJ2-3
D: .
V: TRBV2
DNA: TGTGCCAGCAATCGGCAGCAGGCAGATACGCAGTATTTT
CDR3: CASNRQQADTQYF

size: .
J: TRBJ1-6
D: .
V: TRBV7-9
DNA: TGTGCCAGCAGCTTAGGAGATTCACCCCTCCACTTT
CDR3: CASSLGDSPLHF

size: .
J: TRBJ1-5
D: .
V: TRBV19
DNA: TGTGCCAGTAGTATAGGTCCTTTTGGGGTTGGCAATCAGCCCCAGCATTTT
CDR3: CASSIGPFGVGNQPQHF

size: .
J: TRBJ2-2
D: TRBD2
V: TRBV7-6
DNA: TGTGCCAGCAGCCGGACTAGCCCAACCGGGGAGCTGTTTTTT
CDR3: CASSRTSPTGELFF

size: .
J: TRBJ1-4
D: .
V: TRBV19
DNA: TGTGCCAGTAGGAGGGGCCGGAATGAAAAACTGTTTTTT
CDR3: CASRRGRNEKLFF

size: .
J: TRBJ2-3
D: .
V: TRBV15
DNA: TGTGCCACCAGCAGCACCGAAAAGAGCAGGGCGGATACGCAGTATTTT
CDR3: CATSSTEKSRADTQYF

size: .
J: TRBJ2-7
D: TRBD2
V: TRBV28
DNA: TGTGCCAGCAGTTCCAGCGGGGGGATATTCGGCTACGAGCAGTACTTC
CDR3: CASSSSGGIFGYEQYF

size: .
J: TRBJ2-1
D: .
V: TRBV4-1
DNA: TGCGCCAGCAGCCAAGTTGGCGGGAATGAGCAGTTCTTC
CDR3: CASSQVGGNEQFF

size: .
J: TRBJ2-4
D: .
V: TRBV6-5
DNA: TGTGCCAGCACCCCCGGAAATGGGGGCAAAAACATTCAGTACTTC
CDR3: CASTPGNGGKNIQYF

size: .
J: TRBJ1-4
D: TRBD1
V: TRBV5-1
DNA: TGCGCCAGCAGCGGGGGGCGGGGGACAGGCAATGAAAAACTGTTTTTT
CDR3: CASSGGRGTGNEKLFF

size: .
J: TRBJ2-3
D: TRBD2
V: TRBV4-2
DNA: TGTGCCAGCAGCCGTAGGGGAGGGGCGGCGTTCGAGAAGACAGATACGCAGTATTTT
CDR3: CASSRRGGAAFEKTDTQYF

size: .
J: TRBJ2-1
D: TRBD1
V: TRBV6-5
DNA: TGTGCCAGCGGAAGGGACAGGGGTAACAATGAGCAGTTCTTC
CDR3: CASGRDRGNNEQFF